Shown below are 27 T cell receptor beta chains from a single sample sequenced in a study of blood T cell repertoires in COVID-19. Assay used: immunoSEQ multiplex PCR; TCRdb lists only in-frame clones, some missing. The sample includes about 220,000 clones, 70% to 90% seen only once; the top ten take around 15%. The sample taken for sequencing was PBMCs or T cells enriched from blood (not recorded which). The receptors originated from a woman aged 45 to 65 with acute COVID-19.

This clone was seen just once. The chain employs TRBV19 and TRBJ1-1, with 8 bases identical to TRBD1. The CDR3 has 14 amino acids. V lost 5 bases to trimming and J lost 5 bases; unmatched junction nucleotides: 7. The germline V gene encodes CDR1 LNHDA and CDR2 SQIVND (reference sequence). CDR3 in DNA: TGTGCCAGTAGTGAACAGGGGGTAGTTACTGAAGCTTTCTTT. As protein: CASSEQGVVTEAFF.

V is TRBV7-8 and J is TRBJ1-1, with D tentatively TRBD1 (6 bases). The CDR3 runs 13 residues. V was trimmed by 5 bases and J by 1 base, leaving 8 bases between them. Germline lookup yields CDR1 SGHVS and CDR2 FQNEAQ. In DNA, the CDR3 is TGTGCCAGCAGCGGCAGGGGGAACACTGAAGCTTTCTTT. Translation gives CASSGRGNTEAFF.

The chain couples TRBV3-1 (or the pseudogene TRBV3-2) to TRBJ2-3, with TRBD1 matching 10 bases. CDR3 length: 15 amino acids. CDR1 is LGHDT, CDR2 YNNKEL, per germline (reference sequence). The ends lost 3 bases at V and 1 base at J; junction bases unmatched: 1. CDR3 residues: CASSQGTGGTDTQYF. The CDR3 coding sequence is TGTGCCAGCAGCCAGGGGACAGGGGGCACAGATACGCAGTATTTT.

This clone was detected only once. CDR3 protein: CASGPDAGNEQFF. The CDR3 nucleotides are TGTGCTAGTGGTCCCGACGCGGGCAATGAGCAGTTCTTC. The chain carries TRBV12-5 and TRBJ2-1; D might be TRBD2 (5 bases). V lost 5 bases and J 6 bases, leaving 11 bases between the germline ends. Per the germline V gene, CDR1 is LGHNT and CDR2 is FRNRAP. The CDR3 has 13 amino acids.

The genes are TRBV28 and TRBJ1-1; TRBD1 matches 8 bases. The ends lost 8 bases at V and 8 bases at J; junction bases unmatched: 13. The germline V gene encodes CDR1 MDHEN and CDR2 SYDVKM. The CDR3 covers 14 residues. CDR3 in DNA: TGTGCCAGCTCCACCGGGACAGGCCCCGACGAAGCTTTCTTT. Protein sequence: CASSTGTGPDEAFF.

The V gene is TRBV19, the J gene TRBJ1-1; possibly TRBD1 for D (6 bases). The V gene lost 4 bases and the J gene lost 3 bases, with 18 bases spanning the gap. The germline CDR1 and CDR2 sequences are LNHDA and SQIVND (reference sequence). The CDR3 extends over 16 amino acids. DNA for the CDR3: TGTGCCAGTAGTAAATACACAGGGACATCCCACACTGAAGCTTTCTTT. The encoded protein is CASSKYTGTSHTEAFF.

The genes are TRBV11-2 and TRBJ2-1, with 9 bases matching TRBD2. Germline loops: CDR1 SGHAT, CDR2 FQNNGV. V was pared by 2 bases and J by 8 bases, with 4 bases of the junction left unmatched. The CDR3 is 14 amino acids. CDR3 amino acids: CASSLNSGSDEQFF. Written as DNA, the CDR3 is TGTGCCAGCAGCTTAAATAGCGGGAGCGATGAGCAGTTCTTC.

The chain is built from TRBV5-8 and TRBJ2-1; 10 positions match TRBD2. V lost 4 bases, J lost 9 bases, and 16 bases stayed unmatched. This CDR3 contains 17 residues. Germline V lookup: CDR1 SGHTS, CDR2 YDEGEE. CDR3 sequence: CASSQGLANQRTGEQFF. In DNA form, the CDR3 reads TGTGCCAGCAGCCAGGGACTAGCGAACCAGAGAACCGGTGAGCAGTTCTTC.

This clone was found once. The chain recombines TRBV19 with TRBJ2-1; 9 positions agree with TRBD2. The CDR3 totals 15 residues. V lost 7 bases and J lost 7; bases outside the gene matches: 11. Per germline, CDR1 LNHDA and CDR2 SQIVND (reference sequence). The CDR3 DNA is TGTGCCAGTACTTCGTCTAGCGGGATAATGAATGAGCAGTTCTTC. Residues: CASTSSSGIMNEQFF.

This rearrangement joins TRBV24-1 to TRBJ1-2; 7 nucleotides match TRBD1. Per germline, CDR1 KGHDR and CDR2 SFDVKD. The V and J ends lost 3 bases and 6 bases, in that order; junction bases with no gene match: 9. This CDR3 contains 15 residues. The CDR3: CATSDALTGSDGYTF. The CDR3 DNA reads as TGTGCCACCAGTGATGCCTTGACAGGGTCAGATGGCTACACCTTC.

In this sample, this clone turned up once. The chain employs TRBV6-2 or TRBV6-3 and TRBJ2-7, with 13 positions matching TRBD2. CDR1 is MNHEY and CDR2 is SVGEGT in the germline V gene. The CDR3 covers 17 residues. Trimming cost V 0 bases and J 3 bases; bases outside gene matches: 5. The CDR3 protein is CASSYSGTSGTGYEQYF. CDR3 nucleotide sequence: TGTGCCAGCAGTTACTCAGGGACTAGCGGGACAGGCTACGAGCAGTACTTC.

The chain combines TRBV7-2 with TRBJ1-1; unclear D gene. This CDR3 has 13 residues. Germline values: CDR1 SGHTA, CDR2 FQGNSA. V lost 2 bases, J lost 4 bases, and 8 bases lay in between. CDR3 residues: CASSLTWATEAFF. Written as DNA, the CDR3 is TGTGCCAGCAGCTTAACGTGGGCCACTGAAGCTTTCTTT.

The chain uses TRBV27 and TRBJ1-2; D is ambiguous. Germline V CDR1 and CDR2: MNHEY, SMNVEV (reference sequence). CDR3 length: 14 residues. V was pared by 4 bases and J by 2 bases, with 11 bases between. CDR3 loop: CASSSQTGNYGYTF. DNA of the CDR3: TGTGCCAGCAGTTCCCAGACTGGAAACTATGGCTACACCTTC.

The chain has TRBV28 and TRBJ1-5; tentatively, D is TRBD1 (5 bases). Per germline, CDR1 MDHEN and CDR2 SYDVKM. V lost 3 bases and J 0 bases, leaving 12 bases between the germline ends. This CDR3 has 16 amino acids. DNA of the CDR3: TGTGCCAGCAGTTTTGGGGCATACATTAGCAATCAGCCCCAGCATTTT. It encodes CASSFGAYISNQPQHF.

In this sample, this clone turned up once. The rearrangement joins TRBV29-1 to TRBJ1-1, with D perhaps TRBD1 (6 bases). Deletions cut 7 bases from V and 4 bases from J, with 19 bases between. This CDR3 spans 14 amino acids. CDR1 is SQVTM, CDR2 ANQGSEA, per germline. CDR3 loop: CSARTARQGTEAFF. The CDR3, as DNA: TGCAGCGCCAGGACAGCCCGTCAGGGCACTGAAGCTTTCTTT.

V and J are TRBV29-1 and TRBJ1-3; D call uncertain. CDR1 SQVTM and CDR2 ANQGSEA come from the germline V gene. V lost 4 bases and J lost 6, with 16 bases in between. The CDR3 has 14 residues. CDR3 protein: CSVVPRKFENTIYF. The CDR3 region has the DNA TGCAGCGTTGTGCCGAGGAAATTTGAAAACACCATATATTTT. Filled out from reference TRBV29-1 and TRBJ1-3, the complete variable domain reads SAVISQKPSRDICQRGTSLTIQCQVDSQVTMMFWYRQQPGQSLTLIATANQGSEATYESGFVIDKFPISRPNLTFSTLTVSNMSPEDSSIYLCSVVPRKFENTIYFGEGSWLTVV.

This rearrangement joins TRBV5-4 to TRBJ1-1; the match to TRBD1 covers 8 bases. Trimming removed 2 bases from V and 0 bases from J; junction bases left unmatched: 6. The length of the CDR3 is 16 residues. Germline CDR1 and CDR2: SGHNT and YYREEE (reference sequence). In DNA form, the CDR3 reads TGTGCCAGCAGCTTAGGGACAGGAGAGATGAACACTGAAGCTTTCTTT. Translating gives CASSLGTGEMNTEAFF. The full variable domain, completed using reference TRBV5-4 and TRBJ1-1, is ETGVTQSPTHLIKTRGQQVTLRCSSQSGHNTVSWYQQALGQGPQFIFQYYREEENGRGNFPPRFSGLQFPNYSSELNVNALELDDSALYLCASSLGTGEMNTEAFFGQGTRLTVV.

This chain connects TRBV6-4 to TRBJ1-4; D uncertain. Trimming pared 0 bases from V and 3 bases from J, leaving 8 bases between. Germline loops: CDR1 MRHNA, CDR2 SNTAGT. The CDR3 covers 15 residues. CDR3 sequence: CASSDSGRPNEKLFF. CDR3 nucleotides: TGTGCCAGCAGTGACTCGGGCAGGCCTAATGAAAAACTGTTTTTT.

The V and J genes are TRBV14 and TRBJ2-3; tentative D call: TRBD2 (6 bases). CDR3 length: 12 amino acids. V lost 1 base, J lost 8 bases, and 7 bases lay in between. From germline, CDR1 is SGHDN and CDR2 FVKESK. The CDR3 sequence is CASSQVGGTQYF. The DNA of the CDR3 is TGTGCCAGCAGCCAAGTCGGGGGTACGCAGTATTTT.

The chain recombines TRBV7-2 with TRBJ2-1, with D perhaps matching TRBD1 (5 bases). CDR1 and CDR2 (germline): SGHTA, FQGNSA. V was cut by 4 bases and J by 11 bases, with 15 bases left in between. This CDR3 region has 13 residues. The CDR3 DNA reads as TGTGCCAGCAGCTCCGATCAGGCAGGGCAGCAGTTCTTC. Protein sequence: CASSSDQAGQQFF.

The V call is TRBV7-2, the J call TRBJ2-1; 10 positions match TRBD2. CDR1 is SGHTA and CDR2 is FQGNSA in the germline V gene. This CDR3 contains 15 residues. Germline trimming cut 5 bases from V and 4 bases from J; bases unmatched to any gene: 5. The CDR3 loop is CASSHSGGQYNEQFF. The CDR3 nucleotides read TGTGCCAGCAGCCATAGCGGGGGGCAATACAATGAGCAGTTCTTC.

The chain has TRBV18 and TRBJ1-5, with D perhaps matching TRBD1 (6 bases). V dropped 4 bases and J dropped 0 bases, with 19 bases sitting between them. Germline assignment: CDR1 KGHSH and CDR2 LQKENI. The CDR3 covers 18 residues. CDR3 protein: CASSLQGHGGDSNQPQHF. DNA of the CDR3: TGTGCCAGCTCACTACAGGGACACGGAGGAGATAGCAATCAGCCCCAGCATTTT. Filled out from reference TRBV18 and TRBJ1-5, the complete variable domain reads NAGVMQNPRHLVRRRGQEARLRCSPMKGHSHVYWYRQLPEEGLKFMVYLQKENIIDESGMPKERFSAEFPKEGPSILRIQQVVRGDSAAYFCASSLQGHGGDSNQPQHFGDGTRLSIL.

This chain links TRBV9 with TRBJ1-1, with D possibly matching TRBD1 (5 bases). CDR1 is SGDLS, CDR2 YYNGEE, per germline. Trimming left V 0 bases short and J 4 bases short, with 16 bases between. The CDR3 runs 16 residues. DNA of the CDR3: TGTGCCAGCAGCGTAGGATCGGGGGGGAGAGGCACTGAAGCTTTCTTT. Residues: CASSVGSGGRGTEAFF.

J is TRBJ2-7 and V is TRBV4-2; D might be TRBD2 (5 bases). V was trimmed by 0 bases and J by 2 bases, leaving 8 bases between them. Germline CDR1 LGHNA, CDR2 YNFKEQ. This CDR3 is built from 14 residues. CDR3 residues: CASSQDTGAYEQYF. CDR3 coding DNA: TGTGCCAGCAGCCAAGATACCGGGGCCTACGAGCAGTACTTC.

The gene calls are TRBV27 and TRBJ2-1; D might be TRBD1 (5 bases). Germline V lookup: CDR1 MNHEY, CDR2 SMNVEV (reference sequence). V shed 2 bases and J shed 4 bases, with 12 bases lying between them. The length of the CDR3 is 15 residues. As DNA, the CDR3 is TGTGCCAGCAGTTTAGCGACAGCCCGATACAATGAGCAGTTCTTC. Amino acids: CASSLATARYNEQFF.

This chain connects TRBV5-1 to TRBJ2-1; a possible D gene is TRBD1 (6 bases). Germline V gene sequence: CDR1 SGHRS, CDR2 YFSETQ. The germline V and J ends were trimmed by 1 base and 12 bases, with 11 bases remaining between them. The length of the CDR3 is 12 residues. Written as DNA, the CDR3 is TGCGCCAGCAGCTTGCAGGGGTGGGGGCAGTTCTTC. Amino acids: CASSLQGWGQFF.

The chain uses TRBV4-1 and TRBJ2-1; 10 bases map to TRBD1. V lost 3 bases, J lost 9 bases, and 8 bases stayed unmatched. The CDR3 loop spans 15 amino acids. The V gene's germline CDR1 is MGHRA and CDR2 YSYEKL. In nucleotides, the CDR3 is TGCGCCAGCAGCCACCTTCTAGGGGACAGGGGTGAGCAGTTCTTC. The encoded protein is CASSHLLGDRGEQFF.